This T cell receptor beta chain is drawn from a study of vaccination and CD4 T cells after COVID-19. Study at large: A median of around 70 days (range 14 to 241) separated dose two from the taking of post-vaccine samples.

Study-level findings and limits: Researchers report that 304 of 307 vaccine-specific clones in convalescent patients proved spike mono-reactive.

About this clonotype itself: Its matching antigen is unknown.

Sequencing of DNA taken from cultured CD4+ T cells relied on the Oncomine TCR Beta short-read assay. From the PCR reads, TCRdb called clonotypes with MiXCR, one entry per CDR3 protein. The table shows more than 6,000 distinct CDR3 sequences, with around half occurring only once. Germline assignment: CDR1 MNHEY and CDR2 SMNVEV (reference sequence). The CDR3 is 16 amino acids. The V and J ends lost 4 bases and 4 bases respectively, with 16 bases between them. The treatment: roughly nine-day PBMC culture with coronavirus spike peptide pools or control peptides (ViraFEST assay). Pre-COVID-19 pandemic sampling (2011-2018) yielded the unexposed donor's CD4+ T cells.

The sequenced material came from CD4+ T cells from blood, cultured in vitro. The origin of this receptor is a human donor in good health. The rearrangement joins TRBV27 to TRBJ2-2; possibly TRBD1 or TRBD2 for D (5 bases each). This chain's CDR3 is CASSSPGPFGTGELFF. CDR3 sequence (DNA): TGTGCCAGCAGTTCACCGGGGCCGTTCGGCACCGGGGAGCTGTTTTTT.